This T cell receptor (beta chain) was retrieved from a study of CD8 T cells in ankylosing spondylitis. Overall study findings and caveats: Clones tied to disease were said to be significantly enriched in matched ankylosing spondylitis synovial fluid. A CD8+ phenotype characterized the disease-linked clones, which were relatively rare in peripheral blood. A TCR beta motif of several highly homologous variants appeared characteristic of ankylosing spondylitis blood.

This CDR3 is 13 amino acids long. Ten or more counts support this clonotype. Its specificity is not known. An end of the junction differs from the germline gene, which may be a read error. Quantitative 5'-RACE with molecular barcodes was used to make the TCR beta libraries. A single record per CDR3 protein comes from TCRdb applying MiXCR to the 5' RACE reads. The table lists some 95,000 distinct CDR3 sequences, roughly 10% of them singletons. The TCR comes from a male donor with ankylosing spondylitis or in good health (not recorded which). This chain uses TRBV12-3 or TRBV12-4 with TRBJ1-2; D gene ambiguous. What was sequenced was blood, either unsorted or a sorted T cell fraction (not recorded which). The CDR3 loop reads CASSLAIGFGYTF. The CDR3 region has the DNA TGTGCCAGCAGCTTAGCTATAGGGTTCGGCTACACCTTC.